The following is a T cell receptor beta chain sequence with its context. What antigen it recognizes has not been identified. Per-base quality was not reported, and no clone a single base away is much larger than it. The immunoSEQ Assay was used to sequence TCRbeta CDR3 regions. After extraction, genomic DNA underwent amplification by bias-controlled multiplex PCR, followed by high-throughput sequencing. Per the source publication's procedure: Collapsing and filtering of sequences were performed to quantify the absolute abundance of each unique TCRbeta CDR3 region. T cell fraction was estimated by normalization of TCRbeta template counts to usable DNA, with usable DNA being measured through amplification of reference genes present in all nucleated cells. Repertoire TCRs were annotated as SARS-CoV-2-specific by exact matching of V gene, CDR3 amino acid sequence and J gene to a known reactive TCR set. The reference SARS-CoV-2 TCR set came from MIRA and was filtered for enrichment in COVID-19-positive ImmuneCODE repertoires, removing public or cross-reactive TCRs. Drawing on the MIRA antigens, annotated TCRs were analysed further at the level of specific ORF or position within ORF. Depth was the summed frequency of annotated unique rearrangements, while breadth was defined as annotated unique rearrangements over total unique productive rearrangements. Group comparisons of TCR breadth used two-sided Wilcoxon rank-sum tests. TCRdb mirrors the immuneACCESS table, restricted to in-frame sequences. Some clones are absent from its copies; in checked studies, under half trace to an unresolved V gene, and the reason for the others is unknown. The DNA gave D and trimming, while V, J and clone size come from that table. The sample table lists 300,000 to 350,000 clones, about 87% of them with a count of one. The leading ten clones occupy around 6.1% of the sample.

The data are from a study of Ad26.COV2.S vaccination and SARS-CoV-2 variants (dated by TCRdb to the early 2020s). The study in broad terms: Donors in the vaccine arm were drawn from COV1001, a multicentre, randomized, double-blind, placebo-controlled phase I-IIa trial testing Ad26.COV2.S in healthy adults. Dosing of Ad26.COV2.S was intramuscular, at either 5x10^10 or 1x10^11 viral particles, delivered as one shot or as two shots spaced 56 days apart. Sequencing of the TCRbeta repertoire served to evaluate the specificity and breadth of SARS-CoV-2-reactive T cell receptors following Ad26.COV2.S vaccination. The TCR-sequenced set comprised roughly 30 samples: approximately 19 Ad26.COV2.S vaccine recipients, 5 placebo recipients and 8 SARS-CoV-2 convalescent individuals. Participants in the trial were split at random into five groups of five each, receiving low-dose or high-dose Ad26.COV2.S once or twice, or else placebo on both occasions. Investigators did not know the trial group allocation while performing experiments and assessing outcomes. General study outcomes and caveats: The authors noted that the TCR breadth and depth analyses may have underestimated total T cell responses. Vaccine and placebo recipients had similar non-spike TCR breadth, a finding consistent with the vaccine containing only spike. Compared with placebo recipients, Ad26.COV2.S recipients showed higher spike-specific TCR breadth (P = 0.0014). The study was not powered to compare responses between vaccine doses or regimens. After vaccination, substantial breadth of spike-specific CD8+ and CD4+ T cell responses was reported.

The CDR3 spans 13 residues, from the cysteine through the phenylalanine. Just CDR3 DNA is preserved here, 39 bases in frame from base 1. The treatment or condition label here, explained by the study, means: roughly 18 received Ad26.COV2.S at low or high dose, single or two shots; 5 received placebo; per-sample allocation not given. For vaccine and placebo recipients, repertoires were sequenced using samples collected on day 63 after the first injection. Between 29 July and 7 August 2020, Cohort 1b enrolled 25 adults aged 18-55 years at one site in Boston, USA. As a vaccine, Ad26.COV2.S was a replication-incompetent adenovirus type 26 vector that expressed a prefusion-stabilized SARS-CoV-2 spike protein derived from the original Wuhan strain.

The sequenced sample was peripheral blood, obtained in a trial of Ad26.COV2.S vaccine versus placebo. The chain joins TRBV21-1 to TRBJ2-4; the table's D call TRBD2 went unverified against the DNA. TRBV21-1 is a known pseudogene. The sequence derives from a person aged 18 to 65 who received the Ad26.COV2.S COVID-19 vaccine or a placebo. The CDR3 sequence is CASSLVAKNIQYF. The DNA sequence follows: TGTGCCAGCAGCCTAGTAGCCAAAAACATTCAGTACTTC.